Following are 8 T cell receptor beta chains from one sample sequenced in a study of cytomegalovirus exposure and HLA in healthy donors. Both 60 Vbeta primers and 13 Jbeta primers went into the PCR. Profiled with immunoSEQ multiplex PCR; TCRdb holds only in-frame clones, not every one. The top ten clones hold 1.9% of a sample with 180,000 or so clones, roughly 75% of them seen once. Sequencing used PBMCs. The receptors were sampled from a woman in her 30s in good health and CMV-seronegative.

This chain links TRBV5-1 with TRBJ2-5; TRBD2 aligns across 12 bases. The CDR3 has 15 residues. Losses at the gene ends were 2 bases for V and 4 bases for J; bases not matched to a gene: 3. From germline, CDR1 is SGHRS and CDR2 YFSETQ. This CDR3 is CASSFLAGGPETQYF. CDR3 sequence (DNA): TGCGCCAGCAGCTTCCTAGCGGGGGGGCCAGAGACCCAGTACTTC.

This chain connects TRBV4-3 to TRBJ2-7, with D possibly TRBD1 on 6 matching bases. Trimming stripped 2 bases from V and 0 bases from J, with 11 bases between. The CDR3 covers 15 residues. The germline CDR1 and CDR2 sequences are LGHNA and YSLEER. DNA of the CDR3: TGCGCCAGCAGCCAATACTGGGGGCTCTCCTACGAGCAGTACTTC. It is translated as CASSQYWGLSYEQYF.

The chain links TRBV6-1 to TRBJ2-7; the D gene is possibly TRBD1 (5 bases). The CDR3 has 14 amino acids. Germline assignment: CDR1 MNHNS and CDR2 SASEGT. V was pared by 7 bases and J by 1 base, with 14 bases between. The CDR3 coding sequence is TGTGCCAGCACCAGAGACAGTCGGTCCTACGAGCAGTACTTC. Protein product: CASTRDSRSYEQYF.

This clone was observed once. The CDR3 DNA follows: TGTGCCAGCAGTACAACCGACAGATGGACCCAGTACTTC. Its translation: CASSTTDRWTQYF. The chain links TRBV7-3 to TRBJ2-5; maybe TRBD1 (5 bases). The CDR3 totals 13 residues. V gave up 6 bases and J gave up 7 bases, with 15 bases separating them. The germline V gene encodes CDR1 SGHTA and CDR2 FQGTGA.

The chain combines TRBV7-3 with TRBJ2-7; 13 bases are shared with TRBD2. Germline lookup yields CDR1 SGHTA and CDR2 FQGTGA. This CDR3 contains 17 residues. The V gene end was trimmed by 6 bases and the J gene end by 7 bases; junction bases not matched to a gene: 15. CDR3 coding DNA: TGTGCCAGCAGTCCTCACGGACTAGCGGGGGTATCTGGGGAGCAGTACTTC. Translated, it gives CASSPHGLAGVSGEQYF.

This clone is a singleton in its sample. CDR3 DNA: TGCGCCAGCAGCCCTGGCCGAGGACTAGCGGGGGGGCGAGAGACCCAGTACTTC. Residues: CASSPGRGLAGGRETQYF. The chain joins TRBV5-1 to TRBJ2-5, with 15 bases identical to TRBD2. Germline assignment: CDR1 SGHRS and CDR2 YFSETQ. The junction had 11 bases not matched to a gene; V was cut back by 4 bases and J by 4 bases. This CDR3 contains 18 residues.

The chain couples TRBV6-5 to TRBJ2-7, with D possibly being TRBD1 (6 bases). Germline CDR1 MNHEY, CDR2 SVGAGI. The CDR3 loop spans 14 amino acids. V was shortened by 2 bases and J by 0 bases, with 8 bases between the two germline ends. Here the CDR3 DNA reads TGTGCCAGCAGTTACCAAGGGGGCTCCTACGAGCAGTACTTC. Its translation: CASSYQGGSYEQYF.

The CDR3 DNA reads as TGTGCCAGCAGCTCAAGACAGGGTTTGAACACTGAAGCTTTCTTT. It specifies CASSSRQGLNTEAFF. The gene calls are TRBV9 and TRBJ1-1; TRBD1 aligns across 7 bases. J lost 0 bases, V lost 4 bases, and 6 bases had no gene match. There are 15 residues in the CDR3. The germline V gene has CDR1 SGDLS and CDR2 YYNGEE. Full variable domain (rest looked up from reference TRBV9 and TRBJ1-1): DSGVTQTPKHLITATGQRVTLRCSPRSGDLSVYWYQQSLDQGLQFLIQYYNGEERAKGNILERFSAQQFPDLHSELNLSSLELGDSALYFCASSSRQGLNTEAFFGQGTRLTVV.